This is a list of T cell receptor beta chains from one sample in a study of control samples from healthy donors and cancer patients. Profiled with immunoSEQ multiplex PCR; TCRdb holds only in-frame clones, not every one. The repertoire consists of under 80,000 clones, with 93% occurring once and the leading ten covering roughly 1.3%. Sequenced: PBMCs. These receptors all stem from a woman in her 40s with lung cancer. The CDR3 runs from the conserved cysteine through the conserved F or W. The D gene is left open where the match is weak. The size entry is marked missing in some rows and otherwise reads once, few, many or a size class.

j_call d_call v_call clone_size cdr3_aa cdr3_nt
TRBJ2-4 . TRBV7-6 . CASSLADNKNIQYF TGTGCCAGCAGCTTAGCAGACAACAAAAACATTCAGTACTTC
TRBJ2-7 TRBD1 TRBV5-4 once CASSLTTGASSYEQYF TGTGCCAGCAGCTTAACGACAGGGGCTAGCTCCTACGAGCAGTACTTC
TRBJ2-3 . TRBV19 once CASTTGPSTDTQYF TGTGCCAGCACGACAGGTCCTAGCACAGATACGCAGTATTTT
TRBJ1-2 . TRBV6-5 . CASSLDLANYGYTF TGTGCCAGCAGTTTGGACCTCGCTAACTATGGCTACACCTTC
TRBJ1-1 . TRBV5-1 . CASSRDRNTEAFF TGCGCCAGCAGCCGGGACCGAAACACTGAAGCTTTCTTT
TRBJ1-1 . TRBV19 . CASSIIGGYTEAFF TGTGCCAGTAGTATAATAGGGGGGTACACTGAAGCTTTCTTT
TRBJ2-7 . TRBV7-9 . CASSLVGGALYEQYF TGTGCCAGCAGCTTAGTAGGCGGGGCCCTCTACGAGCAGTACTTC
TRBJ2-1 TRBD2 TRBV30 . CAWSRLAGGSEQFF TGTGCCTGGAGTCGACTAGCGGGGGGATCTGAGCAGTTCTTC
TRBJ1-2 . TRBV6-5 . CASRPGLHYGYTF TGTGCCAGCAGGCCCGGGCTCCACTATGGCTACACCTTC
TRBJ1-2 . TRBV4-1 . CASSQQPHYGYTF TGCGCCAGCAGCCAACAGCCCCACTATGGCTACACCTTC
TRBJ1-1 . TRBV7-2 . CASSLSWVRNTEAFF TGTGCCAGCAGCTTGAGTTGGGTGAGGAACACTGAAGCTTTCTTT
TRBJ1-2 TRBD1 TRBV7-9 . CASSPSGGDYGYTF TGTGCCAGCAGCCCGTCAGGGGGGGACTATGGCTACACCTTC
TRBJ1-5 TRBD1 TRBV29-1 . CSARDRVGPQHF TGCAGCGCCCGGGACAGGGTCGGGCCCCAGCATTTT
TRBJ2-5 . TRBV20-1 . CSASSRGKGEETQYF TGCAGTGCTAGTTCCAGGGGAAAGGGCGAAGAGACCCAGTACTTC
TRBJ2-2 . TRBV7-3 . CASSFGTGELFF TGTGCCAGCAGCTTTGGGACAGGGGAGCTGTTTTTT
TRBJ2-3 . TRBV12-5 . CASGLRTDTQYF TGTGCTAGTGGACTAAGGACAGATACGCAGTATTTT
TRBJ2-7 . TRBV5-1 . CASSLAVGSSYEQYF TGCGCCAGCAGCTTGGCCGTGGGGAGCTCCTACGAGCAGTACTTC
TRBJ2-1 TRBD1 TRBV18 . CASSPDRGSSYNEQFF TGTGCCAGCTCACCAGACAGGGGTAGTTCCTACAATGAGCAGTTCTTC
TRBJ1-1 . TRBV19 . CASGLGGGPEAFF TGTGCCAGTGGTCTGGGGGGAGGGCCTGAAGCTTTCTTT
TRBJ1-6 . TRBV15 few CATSRDRGIHSYNSPLHF TGTGCCACCAGCAGAGATCGTGGGATTCACTCCTATAATTCACCCCTCCACTTT
TRBJ1-2 . TRBV6-6 once CASSYLDGADGYTF TGTGCCAGCAGTTACCTCGATGGGGCTGATGGCTACACCTTC
TRBJ1-3 . TRBV7-6 . CASSTDPGGNTIYF TGTGCCAGCAGCACCGACCCCGGTGGAAACACCATATATTTT
TRBJ2-4 TRBD1 TRBV6-1 . CASSEWGQHLAKNIQYF TGTGCCAGCAGTGAATGGGGACAGCACCTAGCCAAAAACATTCAGTACTTC
TRBJ1-4 TRBD1 TRBV28 . CASSFPGQLETNEKLFF TGTGCCAGCAGTTTCCCGGGACAGCTGGAAACTAATGAAAAACTGTTTTTT
TRBJ2-3 . TRBV2 few CASSDRGTDTQYF TGTGCCAGCAGCGATAGAGGCACAGATACGCAGTATTTT
TRBJ2-7 . TRBV7-8 . CASTGVSYEQYF TGTGCCAGCACTGGGGTCTCCTACGAGCAGTACTTC
TRBJ2-3 TRBD2 TRBV19 . CASSWDYRTDTQYF TGTGCCAGTAGTTGGGACTATCGCACAGATACGCAGTATTTT
TRBJ1-2 TRBD1 TRBV6-2/TRBV6-3 . CASSYSDRGEANYGYTF TGTGCCAGCAGTTACTCGGACAGGGGAGAAGCTAACTATGGCTACACCTTC
TRBJ1-2 . TRBV25-1 . CAIRTLKGYTF TGTGCCATCCGGACCTTGAAGGGCTACACCTTC
TRBJ2-7 . TRBV18 . CASSPVGQLYEQYF TGTGCCAGCTCCCCGGTCGGGCAGTTATACGAGCAGTACTTC
TRBJ2-2 . TRBV7-9 . CASSKNGGELFF TGTGCCAGCAGCAAAAATGGCGGGGAGCTGTTTTTT
TRBJ1-5 TRBD1 TRBV29-1 . CSPSTGQGLSQPQHF TGCAGCCCAAGCACGGGACAGGGGCTGAGTCAGCCCCAGCATTTT
TRBJ1-6 . TRBV6-2/TRBV6-3 once CASSTLFATGVNSPLHF TGTGCCAGCAGTACACTATTCGCGACAGGTGTTAATTCACCCCTCCACTTT
TRBJ2-4 . TRBV28 . CARRAGRDREGGEAKNIQYF TGTGCCCGCCGCGCGGGGAGGGACAGAGAGGGGGGGGAAGCCAAAAACATTCAGTACTTC
TRBJ2-3 . TRBV13 . CACARGDTQYF TGTGCCTGTGCAAGAGGTGATACGCAGTATTTT
TRBJ1-1 . TRBV5-1 . CASSLVPGDTEAFF TGCGCCAGCAGCTTGGTACCAGGGGACACTGAAGCTTTCTTT
TRBJ1-1 . TRBV24-1 . CATSDFLDSNMNTEAFF TGTGCCACCAGTGATTTCTTGGACAGTAATATGAACACTGAAGCTTTCTTT
TRBJ2-3 . TRBV18 . CASSSTDTQYF TGTGCCAGCTCTAGCACAGATACGCAGTATTTT
TRBJ1-1 . TRBV11-1 once CASSPDGVTEAFF TGTGCCAGCAGCCCCGACGGAGTCACTGAAGCTTTCTTT
TRBJ1-4 . TRBV4-1 . CASSQSGTFYEKLFF TGCGCCAGCAGCCAATCCGGGACATTTTATGAAAAACTGTTTTTT
TRBJ2-5 TRBD2 TRBV10-1 once CASSESSGGGGETQYF TGCGCCAGCAGTGAGTCGTCGGGAGGGGGGGGAGAGACCCAGTACTTC
TRBJ1-2 . TRBV27 . CASSTLAGLNYGYTF TGTGCCAGCAGTACCCTTGCAGGGTTAAACTATGGCTACACCTTC
TRBJ1-6 . TRBV25-1 . CASSEFKGGVRSPLHF TGTGCCAGCAGTGAATTTAAGGGAGGAGTACGGTCACCCCTCCACTTT
TRBJ1-1 . TRBV30 . CAWRSGLGNTEAFF TGTGCCTGGAGGTCGGGGTTGGGAAACACTGAAGCTTTCTTT
TRBJ1-5 TRBD1 TRBV6-5 . CASSTTGVSNQPQHF TGTGCCAGCAGCACAACAGGGGTCAGCAATCAGCCCCAGCATTTT
TRBJ1-2 . TRBV19 . CASSIAGTNYGYTF TGTGCCAGTAGTATAGCAGGTACTAACTATGGCTACACCTTC
TRBJ1-1 . TRBV5-1 once CASGDLLNTEAFF TGCGCCAGCGGTGATCTACTGAACACTGAAGCTTTCTTT
TRBJ1-5 . TRBV27 few CASSPNSGTLYSNQPQHF TGTGCCAGCAGTCCGAATTCCGGGACACTTTATAGCAATCAGCCCCAGCATTTT
TRBJ2-7 . TRBV9 . CASSVADSYEQYF TGTGCCAGCAGCGTAGCGGACAGCTACGAGCAGTACTTC
TRBJ1-1 . TRBV6-6 . CASSGGAEAFF TGTGCCAGCAGTGGGGGCGCTGAAGCTTTCTTT
TRBJ1-4 . TRBV28 . CASTFPGEKLFF TGTGCCAGCACATTTCCCGGTGAAAAACTGTTTTTT
TRBJ2-6 . TRBV7-6 . CASSISADTTSSGANVLTF TGTGCCAGCAGCATCTCCGCGGACACAACCTCCTCTGGGGCCAACGTCCTGACTTTC
TRBJ2-7 . TRBV12-5 once CASGSFEALYEQYF TGTGCTAGTGGTTCCTTTGAAGCCCTCTACGAGCAGTACTTC